These 17 T cell receptor beta chains originate from one sample sequenced in a study of identifying expanded T cells in peripheral blood. Profiled with immunoSEQ multiplex PCR; TCRdb holds only in-frame clones, not every one. This table has about 94,000 clones, approximately 86% appearing once. Material for sequencing was blood. The source is a person aged 18 to 69 in good health.

This sequence joins TRBV5-1 and TRBJ1-5; 8 nucleotides agree with TRBD1. The CDR3 totals 14 residues. With V trimmed by 5 bases and J by 2 bases, 3 bases remained unmatched. In germline, CDR1 is SGHRS, CDR2 YFSETQ. CDR3 nucleotides: TGCGCCAGCAGGCCGGACAGGGGCAATCAGCCCCAGCATTTT. As protein: CASRPDRGNQPQHF.

This chain joins TRBV7-9 and TRBJ2-2; 10 bases agree with TRBD1. V lost 5 bases to trimming and J lost 7 bases; unmatched junction nucleotides: 7. Per the germline V gene, CDR1 is SEHNR and CDR2 is FQNEAQ (reference sequence). The CDR3 has 15 residues. The CDR3 DNA reads TGTGCCAGCAGCCCCTCGGGACAGGGGATCGGGGAGCTGTTTTTT. It is translated as CASSPSGQGIGELFF.

This chain joins TRBV9 and TRBJ1-1; D unclear. Germline V lookup: CDR1 SGDLS, CDR2 YYNGEE. The CDR3 runs to 14 residues. The ends were cut back, 0 bases at V and 0 bases at J, with 6 bases in the middle. The CDR3 coding sequence is TGTGCCAGCAGCGTAGATCCCATGAACACTGAAGCTTTCTTT. Amino acids: CASSVDPMNTEAFF.

This chain connects TRBV12-5 to TRBJ2-7; 8 bases are a match to TRBD2. The germline CDR1 and CDR2 sequences are LGHNT and FRNRAP. V was clipped by 6 bases and J by 5 bases; unmatched bases: 9. The CDR3 length is 14 residues. CDR3 in DNA: TGTGCTAGTGGGCTGGCGGGGGGCCAGAACGAGCAGTACTTC. Amino acid sequence: CASGLAGGQNEQYF.

The rearrangement joins TRBV29-1 to TRBJ1-2; 9 nucleotides match TRBD1. CDR1 is SQVTM, CDR2 ANQGSEA, per germline. J lost 4 bases, V lost 6 bases, and 6 bases had no gene match. The CDR3 length is 13 residues. CDR3 sequence (DNA): TGCAGCGTGCGACAGGGGGGAGGCTATGGCTACACCTTC. Its translation is CSVRQGGGYGYTF.

The genes are TRBV4-2 and TRBJ1-2; the D is unclear. CDR1 LGHNA and CDR2 YNFKEQ come from the germline V gene. V lost 0 bases, J lost 0 bases, and 8 bases lay in between. The CDR3 covers 15 residues. CDR3 sequence reads: CASSQDRAANYGYTF. The CDR3 nucleotides read TGTGCCAGCAGCCAAGATAGGGCAGCTAACTATGGCTACACCTTC.

The rearrangement uses TRBV5-4 and TRBJ2-1; 9 nucleotides match TRBD2. With V trimmed by 4 bases and J by 0 bases, 5 bases remained unmatched. Germline CDR1 and CDR2: SGHNT and YYREEE (reference sequence). This CDR3 is built from 16 residues. In DNA, the CDR3 is TGTGCCAGCAGCGTTAGCGGGAGAAGCTCCTACAATGAGCAGTTCTTC. Translating gives CASSVSGRSSYNEQFF.

This rearrangement joins TRBV30 to TRBJ2-7, with TRBD2 identical over 9 bases. The CDR3 runs 16 residues. Per the germline V gene, CDR1 is GTSNPN and CDR2 is SVGIG (reference sequence). The ends lost 0 bases at V and 6 bases at J; junction bases unmatched: 12. The CDR3 DNA reads TGTGCCTGGAGTGTCCCGGGTGGCGGGGGGGCCGCCGAGCAGTACTTC. As protein: CAWSVPGGGGAAEQYF.

The V gene is TRBV7-2, the J gene TRBJ1-3; possible D gene TRBD1, 5 bases. Germline lookup yields CDR1 SGHTA and CDR2 FQGNSA. The CDR3 runs 19 residues. Trimming took off 2 bases at V and 0 bases at J, with 20 bases between the two ends. CDR3 coding DNA: TGTGCCAGCAGCTTACGATGGGTGGGCCGGGGGTCCTCTGGAAACACCATATATTTT. This translates into CASSLRWVGRGSSGNTIYF. Drawing the rest from reference TRBV7-2 and TRBJ1-3, the complete variable domain is GAGVSQSPSNKVTEKGKDVELRCDPISGHTALYWYRQSLGQGLEFLIYFQGNSAPDKSGLPSDRFSAERTGGSVSTLTIQRTQQEDSAVYLCASSLRWVGRGSSGNTIYFGEGSWLTVV.

CDR3 protein: CAWSVRGQYNQPQHF. DNA of the CDR3: TGTGCCTGGAGTGTACGAGGACAGTACAATCAGCCCCAGCATTTT. The chain carries TRBV30 and TRBJ1-5; D is possibly TRBD1 (6 bases). Germline V gene data show CDR1 as GTSNPN and CDR2 as SVGIG (reference sequence). The CDR3 has 15 residues. V gave up 0 bases and J gave up 3 bases, with 12 bases separating them.

The J gene is TRBJ2-3, the V gene TRBV2; D is possibly TRBD1 (6 bases). CDR1 is SNHLY, CDR2 FYNNEI, per germline. The CDR3 runs 15 residues. V shed 6 bases and J shed 2 bases, with 15 bases lying between them. The CDR3 coding sequence is TGTGCCAGCAGCGATCAGGGGTCTTCCACAGATACGCAGTATTTT. Encoded protein: CASSDQGSSTDTQYF.

The chain recombines TRBV9 with TRBJ2-3; the match to TRBD1 covers 7 bases. The ends lost 0 bases at V and 5 bases at J; junction bases unmatched: 0. Germline CDR1 reads SGDLS; CDR2 reads YYNGEE. The CDR3 spans 13 residues. CDR3 bases: TGTGCCAGCAGCGTAGCAGGGGGAGATACGCAGTATTTT. Amino acid sequence: CASSVAGGDTQYF.

This clone was picked up one time. V usage is TRBV7-9 and J usage is TRBJ2-7; D possibly corresponds to TRBD1 (6 bases). This CDR3 spans 13 amino acids. Trimming left V 5 bases short and J 5 bases short, with 13 bases between. In germline, CDR1 is SEHNR, CDR2 FQNEAQ (reference sequence). The CDR3 loop reads CASSPTGSHEQYF. As DNA, the CDR3 is TGTGCCAGCAGCCCTACAGGGTCCCACGAGCAGTACTTC.

This clone came up a few times. V gene TRBV18 combines with J gene TRBJ1-3, with D unclear. The CDR3 totals 16 residues. CDR1 KGHSH and CDR2 LQKENI come from the germline V gene. V gave up 5 bases and J gave up 4 bases, with 18 bases separating them. The CDR3 spells CASSRTRGVSGNTIYF. In DNA, the CDR3 is TGTGCCAGCTCAAGGACCCGCGGCGTATCAGGAAACACCATATATTTT.

The V and J genes are TRBV6-6 and TRBJ2-7, with 7 bases matching TRBD2. CDR1 MNHNY and CDR2 SVGAGI come from the germline V gene (reference sequence). This CDR3 has 16 residues. After removal of 10 bases from V and 1 base from J, the junction contained 16 bases not matched to a gene. CDR3 protein: CATRLARSEGSYEQYF. The DNA of the CDR3 is TGTGCCACTCGACTAGCTAGGAGTGAGGGATCCTACGAGCAGTACTTC.

The DNA for the CDR3 is TGTGCCAGCAGTTACTTCGGAGCGACCACAGATACGCAGTATTTT. Protein product: CASSYFGATTDTQYF. The chain uses TRBV6-5 and TRBJ2-3; D gene uncertain. The CDR3 contains 15 residues. CDR1 and CDR2 from the germline V gene are MNHEY and SVGAGI. The V end was cut by 1 base, the J end by 2 bases, with 10 bases between.

The rearrangement joins TRBV4-1 to TRBJ1-1; a possible D gene is TRBD1 (6 bases). CDR3 size: 13 residues. Trimming cost V 3 bases and J 10 bases, with 15 bases left between them. Germline lookup yields CDR1 MGHRA and CDR2 YSYEKL. CDR3 residues: CASSHREGRGAFF. CDR3 coding DNA: TGCGCCAGCAGCCATCGGGAGGGCAGGGGAGCTTTCTTT.